Given below is one T cell receptor (beta chain) in context. What it binds is unknown. Indicated treatment: approximately 9-day PBMC culture with coronavirus spike peptide pools or control peptides (ViraFEST assay). This CDR3 comprises 14 residues. CDR1 and CDR2 from the germline V gene are MNHEY and SMNVEV (reference sequence). Trimming left V 3 bases short and J 7 bases short, with 13 bases between. This sample was included in a study of vaccination and CD4 T cells after COVID-19. Researchers used the Oncomine TCR Beta short-read assay to sequence DNA from cultured CD4+ T cells. TCRdb re-called the PCR reads with MiXCR, one entry per CDR3 protein. The profile shows 5,000 or so distinct CDR3 sequences, about 40% of them singletons.

This clonotype was obtained from a human donor who had recovered from COVID-19. The chain employs TRBV27 and TRBJ1-5; D is perhaps TRBD1 (6 bases). The sequences come from CD4+ T cells from blood, cultured in vitro, collected after SARS-CoV-2 vaccination. The chain's CDR3 is CASSLGRGNQPQHF. DNA of the CDR3: TGTGCCAGCAGTTTGGGCAGGGGAAACCAGCCCCAGCATTTT.